Below, 14 T cell receptor beta chains from the same sample are listed, as sequenced in a study of shared clonotypes between healthy human individuals. The protocol was immunoSEQ multiplex PCR, while the TCRdb copy is restricted to in-frame clones and leaves out a portion. The profile shows about 680,000 clones, under 80% of them singletons. The sequenced sample consisted of memory CD4+ T cells sorted from blood. Stated subset: CD45RA-negative fraction. These receptor sequences come from a woman between 25 and 40 years old in good health.

The V and J genes are TRBV7-8 and TRBJ2-2; TRBD2 aligns across 9 bases. Germline V gene lookup returns CDR1 SGHVS and CDR2 FQNEAQ. This CDR3 comprises 15 residues. V was pared by 5 bases and J by 4 bases, with 5 bases of the junction left unmatched. The DNA of the CDR3 is TGTGCCAGCAGCACAGCGGGAGGAGGCACCGGGGAGCTGTTTTTT. Translated, it gives CASSTAGGGTGELFF.

This clone was counted between two and nine times. DNA for the CDR3: TGCGCCAGCAGTCAGCTACTAGCGGGGGGCTACAATGAGCAGTTCTTC. This sequence encodes CASSQLLAGGYNEQFF. The chain recombines TRBV23-1 with TRBJ2-1, with TRBD2 matching over 12 bases. TRBV23-1 is an open reading frame whose function is uncertain. V lost 3 bases, J lost 3 bases, and 3 bases stayed unmatched. This CDR3 has 16 amino acids.

The genes are TRBV5-1 and TRBJ1-4, with 9 nucleotides matching TRBD1. CDR1 is SGHRS and CDR2 is YFSETQ in the germline V gene. J gave up 6 bases and V 4 bases, and 1 base lay outside the gene matches. This CDR3 spans 13 amino acids. The DNA of the CDR3 is TGCGCCAGCAGCGGACAGGGGTATGAAAAACTGTTTTTT. This encodes CASSGQGYEKLFF.

CDR3 DNA sequence: TGTGCCAGCAACCCTAGTGGGGGGGGCACTGAAGCTTTCTTT. This codes for CASNPSGGGTEAFF. The chain couples TRBV14 to TRBJ1-1; D possibly corresponds to TRBD1 (5 bases). V was trimmed by 7 bases and J by 4 bases, leaving 16 bases between them. CDR1 and CDR2 (germline): SGHDN, FVKESK. The CDR3 spans 14 residues.

This clone was seen more than once but under ten times. V is TRBV5-1 and J is TRBJ1-4; D is unclear. The CDR3 contains 16 residues. Trimming took 0 bases from V and 4 from J, leaving 13 bases between them. CDR1 and CDR2 (germline): SGHRS, YFSETQ. CDR3 in amino acids: CASSLAPDGNNEKLFF. The DNA for the CDR3 is TGCGCCAGCAGCTTGGCACCCGACGGAAATAATGAAAAACTGTTTTTT. Variable domain in full (rest from reference TRBV5-1 and TRBJ1-4): KAGVTQTPRYLIKTRGQQVTLSCSPISGHRSVSWYQQTPGQGLQFLFEYFSETQRNKGNFPGRFSGRQFSNSRSEMNVSTLELGDSALYLCASSLAPDGNNEKLFFGSGTQLSVL.

In its sample, this clone was seen once. The J gene is TRBJ2-1, the V gene TRBV7-9, with a weak D call TRBD2 (7 bases). Germline CDR1 is SEHNR and CDR2 is FQNEAQ (reference sequence). The V and J ends lost 10 bases and 3 bases respectively, with 16 bases between them. The CDR3 is 14 amino acids. CDR3 sequence reads: CATWGGLFYNEQFF. The DNA of the CDR3 is TGTGCCACTTGGGGGGGCCTTTTCTACAATGAGCAGTTCTTC.

The chain carries TRBV5-1 and TRBJ2-5; no clear D gene. In germline, CDR1 is SGHRS, CDR2 YFSETQ. The CDR3 has 13 amino acids. Trimming pared 6 bases from V and 3 bases from J, leaving 12 bases between. The CDR3 DNA is TGCGCCAGCAATTCCCGGGCTGAAGAGACCCAGTACTTC. Translation gives CASNSRAEETQYF.

This clone was observed a few times. The chain uses TRBV30 and TRBJ2-7; the D gene is possibly TRBD2 (6 bases). Trimming removed 0 bases from V and 4 bases from J, with 16 bases in between. The CDR3 covers 15 residues. Germline CDR1 and CDR2: GTSNPN and SVGIG (reference sequence). The CDR3: CAWSVLEGTWYEQYF. The CDR3 DNA sequence: TGTGCCTGGAGTGTACTAGAGGGGACTTGGTACGAGCAGTACTTC.

This clone was detected once. The sample holds other DNA sequences that translate to the same CDR3. The chain combines TRBV2 with TRBJ1-2; the D gene is possibly TRBD1 (5 bases). The ends were cut back, 3 bases at V and 0 bases at J, with 8 bases in the middle. Germline CDR1 SNHLY, CDR2 FYNNEI. The CDR3 runs 14 residues. In nucleotides, the CDR3 is TGTGCCAGCAGTGATCGGGGGGCTAACTATGGCTACACCTTC. Its protein product is CASSDRGANYGYTF.

The chain joins TRBV6-1 to TRBJ1-1, with D hard to call. CDR1 and CDR2 (germline): MNHNS, SASEGT. The V end was cut by 9 bases, the J end by 5 bases, with 16 bases between. This CDR3 spans 13 amino acids. This CDR3 reads CASRLMGRTEAFF. The DNA for the CDR3 is TGTGCCAGTCGCCTAATGGGAAGGACTGAAGCTTTCTTT.

The J gene is TRBJ2-5, the V gene TRBV29-1, with D perhaps TRBD1 (5 bases). The DNA end lines up better with TRBJ2-7; the J call may be wrong. The CDR3 length is 13 residues. Germline CDR1 and CDR2: SQVTM and ANQGSEA. The CDR3 is CSVGQGSSYEQYF. The CDR3 region has the DNA TGCAGCGTTGGGCAGGGCAGCTCCTACGAGCAGTACTTC.

This clone has only a few counts. The J gene is TRBJ2-7, the V gene TRBV6-5; D is ambiguous. This CDR3 is built from 13 residues. Germline V gives CDR1 MNHEY, CDR2 SVGAGI. Trimming shortened V by 1 base and J by 7 bases, and 11 bases separated the two germline ends. The CDR3 spells CASSYFSGEEQYF. The CDR3 DNA reads as TGTGCCAGCAGTTACTTTTCAGGTGAAGAGCAGTACTTC.

J is TRBJ2-3 and V is TRBV28; TRBD2 aligns across 7 bases. The CDR3 has 15 residues. Germline trimming cut 5 bases from V and 5 bases from J; bases unmatched to any gene: 10. CDR1 is MDHEN and CDR2 is SYDVKM in the germline V gene. This chain's CDR3 is CASSIGRERGDTQYF. The DNA for the CDR3 is TGTGCCAGCAGTATTGGGCGGGAGAGGGGAGATACGCAGTATTTT.

The chain joins TRBV27 to TRBJ2-7, with 9 positions matching TRBD2. Trimming cost V 9 bases and J 3 bases; bases outside gene matches: 0. Germline-derived CDR1 and CDR2 are MNHEY and SMNVEV (reference sequence). The length of the CDR3 is 11 residues. The CDR3: CASSGSYEQYF. DNA of the CDR3: TGTGCCAGTAGCGGGAGCTACGAGCAGTACTTC.